The sequence of this T cell receptor beta chain was determined in a study of cytomegalovirus exposure and HLA in healthy donors. Across the study: Among about 179 million T cells, an earlier analysis found 90 million to 130 million unique TCR beta sequences.

The CDR3 extends over 15 amino acids. Germline CDR1 and CDR2: SGHVS and FNYEAQ. The V gene lost 1 base and the J gene lost 1 base, with 7 bases spanning the gap. It was with 60 Vbeta and 13 Jbeta primers that the PCR ran. The assay was immunoSEQ multiplex PCR, and TCRdb's table has in-frame clones only and misses some. The repertoire consists of nearly 300,000 clones, with more than 80% occurring once and the leading ten covering roughly 4%. Study results and caveats: Cytomegalovirus-associated status was assigned to approximately 160 TCR beta chains. The authors later linked a missense DCLRE1C variant to TCR beta V- and J-gene trimming.

Concerning this clone: The antigen remains unidentified.

The chain is built from TRBV7-6 and TRBJ2-2, with D maybe TRBD1 (6 bases). The sample taken for sequencing was PBMCs. This TCR was sampled from a man aged 35-49 years in good health and CMV-seropositive. The CDR3 is CASSLGRGNTGELFF. In DNA, the CDR3 is TGTGCCAGCAGCTTAGGCAGGGGGAACACCGGGGAGCTGTTTTTT.